The rows below give T cell receptor beta chains drawn from one sample of a study of blood T cell repertoires in COVID-19. Method: immunoSEQ multiplex PCR; TCRdb's copy keeps in-frame clones and lacks some. The table shows approximately 53,000 clones, with 65% to 90% occurring only once. Specimen: peripheral blood. The origin of the receptors is an elderly woman with COVID-19, enrolled during active disease. Each CDR3 is given with its conserved first and last residue.

J gene,V gene,CDR3 protein
TRBJ2-7,TRBV5-1,CASSLSPGEQYF
TRBJ2-1,TRBV18,CASSLRLGLSYNEQFF
TRBJ2-5,TRBV5-1,CASSLHPTVTTQETQYF
TRBJ2-5,TRBV5-1,CASSRTGRSETQYF
TRBJ2-5,TRBV28,CASSFGGSRGETQYF
TRBJ2-2,TRBV5-1,CASSFSSGSGELFF
TRBJ2-3,TRBV7-3,CASSLSSLAGSTDTQYF
TRBJ1-1,TRBV15,CATSRVGAYFEAFF
TRBJ1-1,TRBV5-1,CASSGTGGASEAFF
TRBJ1-3,TRBV5-4,CASSSGQERNTIYF
TRBJ1-3,TRBV2,CASREGQSYSGNTIYF
TRBJ2-5,TRBV6-6,CASSYRIRDSQETQYF
TRBJ1-5,TRBV7-8,CASSFGRQPQHF
TRBJ1-1,TRBV5-6,CASTQGFNTEAFF
TRBJ2-7,TRBV19,CASSIAGAGSSYEQYF
TRBJ2-3,TRBV9,CASSLGTTVSDTQYF
TRBJ2-7,TRBV11-2,CASSLDSLGQYF
TRBJ1-1,TRBV28,CASRLTGVTEAFF
TRBJ2-4,TRBV28,CASSRPLATKNIQYF
TRBJ1-2,TRBV3-1/TRBV3-2,CASSPHRRGGGYGYTF
TRBJ1-1,TRBV2,CARTDREYTEAFF
TRBJ2-3,TRBV9,CASSVGSSGRSDTQYF
TRBJ2-1,TRBV19,CASGRAGTSNEQFF
TRBJ2-5,TRBV4-2,CASSLGLAGIETQYF
TRBJ2-5,TRBV6-1,CASSERGTVLFGKETQYF
TRBJ2-7,TRBV10-3,CAISDGLAGASYEQYF
TRBJ2-6,TRBV14,CASSQRGRGGANVLTF
TRBJ2-7,TRBV6-5,CASSYSTGGSYEQYF
TRBJ1-1,TRBV6-4,CASSDPRGEAFF